The 32 T cell receptor beta chains below were found in one sample sequenced in a study of blood T cell repertoires in COVID-19 (dated by TCRdb to 2018 to 2021). The protocol used for the library was the immunoSEQ multiplex PCR assay. TCRdb retrieved this table from immuneACCESS and kept in-frame rearrangements only. Not all clones are present; in checked studies, unresolved V genes account for under half, and no reason is known for the remainder. The sample table holds approximately 290,000 clones, of which roughly 90% were seen once. Approximately 0.84% of the sample is in the top ten clones. What was sequenced was peripheral blood. The receptor source for this set is a man between 25 and 39 years old with acute or convalescent COVID-19.

The chain employs TRBV30 and TRBJ2-7; 12 bases align to TRBD2. The junction had 9 bases not matched to a gene; V was cut back by 6 bases and J by 9 bases. This CDR3 region has 13 residues. Germline CDR1 reads GTSNPN; CDR2 reads SVGIG (reference sequence). Here the CDR3 DNA reads TGTGCCTGCCTGCCTAGCGGGAGGGGGCGGCAGTACTTC. Translation gives CACLPSGRGRQYF.

The chain combines TRBV7-9 with TRBJ2-3, with D hard to call. The CDR3 has 13 residues. Between the trimmed V and J ends, which lost 6 bases and 1 base, there was a span of 8 bases. The germline gives CDR1 SEHNR, CDR2 FQNEAQ (reference sequence). The CDR3 loop is CASSSAGTDTQYF. DNA for the CDR3: TGTGCCAGCAGTTCCGCAGGCACAGATACGCAGTATTTT. The full variable domain, completed using reference TRBV7-9 and TRBJ2-3, is DTGVSQNPRHKITKRGQNVTFRCDPISEHNRLYWYRQTLGQGPEFLTYFQNEAQLEKSRLLSDRFSAERPKGSFSTLEIQRTEQGDSAMYLCASSSAGTDTQYFGPGTRLTVL.

The chain is built from TRBV2 and TRBJ2-2; 11 positions agree with TRBD2. CDR1 is SNHLY, CDR2 FYNNEI, per germline. Trimming at V came to 5 bases and at J to 6 bases, leaving 11 bases not matched to a gene. The CDR3 sequence is 17 residues long. CDR3 coding DNA: TGTGCCAGCAGTCTCAAGTCTAGCGGGGGGACTTCCGGGGAGCTGTTTTTT. Amino acids: CASSLKSSGGTSGELFF.

The CDR3 DNA follows: TGTGCCAGCAGCTCTAGAGGGGAAAAACTGTTTTTT. Its protein product is CASSSRGEKLFF. The rearrangement links TRBV13 to TRBJ1-4; D unclear. The CDR3 totals 12 residues. Germline V lookup: CDR1 PRHDT, CDR2 FYEKMQ (reference sequence). The germline V and J ends were trimmed by 4 bases and 8 bases, with 8 bases remaining between them.

The chain links TRBV28 to TRBJ2-7; tentative D call: TRBD1 (5 bases). The germline CDR1 and CDR2 sequences are MDHEN and SYDVKM. Trimming took off 3 bases at V and 2 bases at J, with 8 bases between the two ends. The CDR3 consists of 13 residues. The CDR3 DNA reads TGTGCCAGCAGTTTGACGACAGCCTACGAGCAGTACTTC. Residues: CASSLTTAYEQYF.

V and J are TRBV7-2 and TRBJ1-1; D is possibly TRBD1 (5 bases). V lost 1 base and J 4 bases, leaving 13 bases between the germline ends. Germline-derived CDR1 and CDR2 are SGHTA and FQGNSA. The CDR3 consists of 15 residues. The CDR3 nucleotides read TGTGCCAGCAGCTTAGTTCAGGGAAGAGGCACTGAAGCTTTCTTT. Protein: CASSLVQGRGTEAFF.

This chain connects TRBV28 to TRBJ1-2, with unresolved D. The length of the CDR3 is 13 residues. CDR1 is MDHEN and CDR2 is SYDVKM in the germline V gene. V was trimmed by 5 bases and J by 4 bases, leaving 11 bases between them. The CDR3 DNA follows: TGTGCCAGCAGTCCCCGACTTGTCTATGGCTACACCTTC. It codes for CASSPRLVYGYTF.

This clone appeared a single time. The CDR3 bases are TGTGCCAGCAGCCAAGCGGCGGGGGCGAGTGAGCAGTTCTTC. This sequence encodes CASSQAAGASEQFF. This rearrangement joins TRBV3-1 (or the pseudogene TRBV3-2) to TRBJ2-1; maybe TRBD2 (7 bases). Between the trimmed V and J ends, which lost 1 base and 9 bases, there was a span of 13 bases. The CDR3 totals 14 residues. Germline V CDR1 and CDR2: LGHDT, YNNKEL (reference sequence).

The J gene is TRBJ1-2, the V gene TRBV10-3; 8 bases map to TRBD1. Unmatched junction bases numbered 6, after V lost 7 bases and J lost 8 bases. Germline V gives CDR1 ENHRY, CDR2 SYGVKD. CDR3 size: 12 residues. The CDR3 is CAINGQGEGYTF. CDR3 coding DNA: TGTGCCATCAATGGACAGGGTGAGGGCTACACCTTC.

The gene calls are TRBV2 and TRBJ1-6, with TRBD1 identical over 10 bases. The V gene's germline CDR1 is SNHLY and CDR2 FYNNEI. CDR3 length: 17 amino acids. Trimming removed 5 bases from V and 0 bases from J; junction bases left unmatched: 4. CDR3 in amino acids: CASSSTGGVSYNSPLHF. Here the CDR3 DNA reads TGTGCCAGCAGTTCGACAGGGGGCGTCTCCTATAATTCACCCCTCCACTTT.

J is TRBJ2-1 and V is TRBV28; D gene uncertain. Germline assignment: CDR1 MDHEN and CDR2 SYDVKM. The CDR3 consists of 11 residues. V lost 4 bases and J 10 bases, leaving 8 bases between the germline ends. CDR3 coding DNA: TGTGCCAGCAGTTCCTCCGGGGAGCAGTTCTTC. Its translation: CASSSSGEQFF.

This chain uses TRBV12-3 or TRBV12-4 with TRBJ1-4, with a possible D match to TRBD1 (6 bases). CDR3 length: 13 amino acids. V lost 6 bases and J lost 8, with 13 bases in between. CDR3 sequence: CASRNRAGEKLFF. CDR3 in DNA: TGTGCCAGCAGAAACAGGGCGGGCGAAAAACTGTTTTTT.

This clone was found once. The chain employs TRBV5-6 and TRBJ1-5; D remains unclear. Germline V lookup: CDR1 SGHDT, CDR2 YYEEEE. CDR3 length: 14 residues. V dropped 0 bases and J dropped 5 bases, with 9 bases sitting between them. CDR3 residues: CASSLDGRHQPQHF. CDR3 bases: TGTGCCAGCAGCTTGGACGGTCGCCATCAGCCCCAGCATTTT.

The chain carries TRBV30 and TRBJ2-1; 13 bases match TRBD2. The V and J ends lost 4 bases and 8 bases, in that order; junction bases with no gene match: 8. Germline CDR1 is GTSNPN and CDR2 is SVGIG (reference sequence). The CDR3 totals 15 residues. The CDR3 loop reads CAWKRTSGSIDEQFF. CDR3 nucleotides: TGTGCCTGGAAGAGGACTAGCGGGAGTATCGATGAGCAGTTCTTC.

The chain links TRBV5-1 to TRBJ2-1, with a weak D call TRBD1 (5 bases). The CDR3 totals 14 residues. Trimming pared 0 bases from V and 2 bases from J, leaving 6 bases between. Per the germline V gene, CDR1 is SGHRS and CDR2 is YFSETQ. The CDR3 DNA reads TGCGCCAGCAGCTTGGGACAGACCTACAATGAGCAGTTCTTC. The encoded protein is CASSLGQTYNEQFF.

This chain joins TRBV4-1 and TRBJ1-4; 10 nucleotides agree with TRBD1. The germline gives CDR1 MGHRA, CDR2 YSYEKL. CDR3 length: 15 amino acids. V was pared by 0 bases and J by 7 bases, with 2 bases of the junction left unmatched. This CDR3 reads CASSQDRDRGEKLFF. The CDR3 region has the DNA TGCGCCAGCAGCCAAGATCGGGACAGGGGTGAAAAACTGTTTTTT.

This chain links TRBV10-3 with TRBJ1-3, with a weak D call TRBD1 (6 bases). Germline CDR1 is ENHRY and CDR2 is SYGVKD. Trimming stripped 6 bases from V and 5 bases from J, with 20 bases between. This CDR3 spans 16 amino acids. CDR3 amino acids: CAIRDIEGQLRNTIYF. The CDR3 coding sequence is TGTGCCATCAGGGACATAGAAGGACAGCTAAGAAACACCATATATTTT.

The chain employs TRBV2 and TRBJ1-4, with TRBD1 matching over 8 bases. The CDR3 sequence is 13 residues long. Germline V CDR1 and CDR2: SNHLY, FYNNEI. J gave up 8 bases and V 8 bases, and 7 bases lay outside the gene matches. Here the CDR3 reads CASGAGGGEKLFF. DNA for the CDR3: TGTGCCAGCGGTGCAGGGGGCGGGGAAAAACTGTTTTTT.

The rearrangement joins TRBV27 to TRBJ1-5; D not resolved. The CDR3 runs 12 residues. Trimming left V 5 bases short and J 7 bases short, with 9 bases between. The germline V gene has CDR1 MNHEY and CDR2 SMNVEV (reference sequence). The CDR3: CASSHSGQPQHF. The CDR3 coding sequence is TGTGCCAGCAGTCATTCGGGGCAGCCCCAGCATTTT.

The gene calls are TRBV6-5 and TRBJ1-6; D gene ambiguous. V was cut by 2 bases and J by 10 bases, with 18 bases left in between. Germline CDR1 and CDR2: MNHEY and SVGAGI. CDR3 length: 16 residues. DNA of the CDR3: TGTGCCAGCAGTTACATCCAGTCGAGCGCCGGATCACCCCTCCACTTT. It is translated as CASSYIQSSAGSPLHF.

This clone showed up just once. V is TRBV7-2 and J is TRBJ2-3, with D maybe TRBD2 (6 bases). Germline V CDR1 and CDR2: SGHTA, FQGNSA. Trimming cost V 5 bases and J 2 bases, with 14 bases left between them. The CDR3 contains 15 residues. The CDR3 loop reads CASSERTGLTDTQYF. CDR3 coding DNA: TGTGCCAGCAGCGAACGGACGGGACTCACAGATACGCAGTATTTT.

On this clone itself: The sample contains more than one DNA sequence encoding this CDR3. This chain connects TRBV3-1 (or the pseudogene TRBV3-2) to TRBJ1-1, with 8 bases that match TRBD1. Trimming cost V 3 bases and J 1 base; bases outside gene matches: 4. The CDR3 runs to 15 residues. Germline V gene data show CDR1 as LGHDT and CDR2 as YNNKEL (reference sequence). CDR3 loop: CASSQGGQGNTEAFF. The CDR3 nucleotides read TGTGCCAGCAGCCAGGGCGGACAGGGGAACACTGAAGCTTTCTTT.

V and J are TRBV19 and TRBJ2-1, with a tentative D call TRBD2 (5 bases). Germline-derived CDR1 and CDR2 are LNHDA and SQIVND (reference sequence). V was cut by 1 base and J by 8 bases, with 15 bases left in between. This CDR3 comprises 15 residues. The CDR3 DNA sequence: TGTGCCAGTAGTATAGGCCCCACTTCGGAGGATGAGCAGTTCTTC. Translated, it gives CASSIGPTSEDEQFF.

The V and J genes are TRBV3-1 (or the pseudogene TRBV3-2) and TRBJ1-1; TRBD1 matches at 11 bases. Germline trimming cut 4 bases from V and 5 bases from J; bases unmatched to any gene: 9. In germline, CDR1 is LGHDT, CDR2 YNNKEL (reference sequence). The CDR3 length is 16 residues. In DNA form, the CDR3 reads TGTGCCAGCAGCCGCGCCGGGACAGGGGGTAGGACTGAAGCTTTCTTT. Its translation is CASSRAGTGGRTEAFF.

CDR3 region: CASSLSSGHFPYEQYF. CDR3 DNA: TGTGCCAGCAGCTTATCCTCGGGACACTTCCCCTACGAGCAGTACTTC. The chain carries TRBV7-2 and TRBJ2-7; D might be TRBD1 (6 bases). Germline V lookup: CDR1 SGHTA, CDR2 FQGNSA. This CDR3 spans 16 amino acids. V shed 2 bases and J shed 2 bases, with 16 bases lying between them. Supplemented by reference TRBV7-2 and TRBJ2-7, the full variable domain reads GAGVSQSPSNKVTEKGKDVELRCDPISGHTALYWYRQSLGQGLEFLIYFQGNSAPDKSGLPSDRFSAERTGGSVSTLTIQRTQQEDSAVYLCASSLSSGHFPYEQYFGPGTRLTVT.

The chain is built from TRBV19 and TRBJ1-1; D unclear. This CDR3 spans 13 amino acids. Germline V gene data show CDR1 as LNHDA and CDR2 as SQIVND (reference sequence). The germline V and J ends were trimmed by 6 bases and 1 base, with 9 bases remaining between them. The CDR3 bases are TGTGCCAGTAGCAAACCTAGGAACACTGAAGCTTTCTTT. This encodes CASSKPRNTEAFF.

The chain carries TRBV29-1 and TRBJ1-1; D is unclear. Looked up from germline, CDR1 is SQVTM and CDR2 is ANQGSEA. This CDR3 is 13 amino acids long. The ends were cut back, 1 base at V and 0 bases at J, with 6 bases in the middle. The CDR3 DNA reads as TGCAGCGTTGAAGGCCAGATGAACACTGAAGCTTTCTTT. Amino acid sequence: CSVEGQMNTEAFF.

This chain links TRBV7-3 with TRBJ2-5; 10 bases fit TRBD2. Unmatched junction bases numbered 4, after V lost 1 base and J lost 2 bases. The germline gives CDR1 SGHTA, CDR2 FQGTGA. The CDR3 contains 16 residues. The CDR3 DNA reads TGTGCCAGCAGCTTAAGGCTAGCGGGAGATCAAGAGACCCAGTACTTC. Its protein is CASSLRLAGDQETQYF.

The chain uses TRBV3-1 (or the pseudogene TRBV3-2) and TRBJ2-3; unclear D gene. CDR1 LGHDT and CDR2 YNNKEL come from the germline V gene (reference sequence). The V gene lost 1 base and the J gene lost 4 bases, with 15 bases spanning the gap. This CDR3 has 16 amino acids. CDR3 sequence reads: CASSQAAGTASDTQYF. The CDR3 DNA sequence: TGTGCCAGCAGCCAAGCGGCAGGAACGGCCTCAGATACGCAGTATTTT.

The J gene is TRBJ2-3, the V gene TRBV19; unclear D gene. Germline values: CDR1 LNHDA, CDR2 SQIVND (reference sequence). V gave up 6 bases and J gave up 5 bases, with 6 bases separating them. The CDR3 length is 11 residues. CDR3 region: CASRNLDTQYF. The CDR3 nucleotides read TGTGCCAGTAGGAACTTAGATACGCAGTATTTT.

CDR3 in DNA: TGTGCCAGCAGCACCGGGACAGGGGGCCGGAATGAGCAGTTCTTC. It specifies CASSTGTGGRNEQFF. This sequence joins TRBV7-9 and TRBJ2-1; 12 nucleotides match TRBD1. The V gene end was trimmed by 5 bases and the J gene end by 7 bases; junction bases not matched to a gene: 6. There are 15 residues in the CDR3. Germline assignment: CDR1 SEHNR and CDR2 FQNEAQ (reference sequence).

The rearrangement joins TRBV28 to TRBJ1-6; 7 bases match TRBD1. Germline assignment: CDR1 MDHEN and CDR2 SYDVKM. J gave up 9 bases and V 6 bases, and 5 bases lay outside the gene matches. The CDR3 is made up of 13 amino acids. Written as DNA, the CDR3 is TGTGCCAGCAGCACTACAGGGGTTTCACCCCTCCACTTT. It codes for CASSTTGVSPLHF.